This T cell receptor beta chain was identified during a study of T-cell reconstitution after alpha-beta-depleted transplantation in children. Study-wide results and limits: It was surviving recipient T cells and thymic progenitors that gave some patients high TCRbeta diversity at day 60. About two months after transplant, alpha-beta T cells reportedly came from several hundred expanded graft clones. Among T cells one year after transplant, newly produced cells accounted for most counts and diversity.

On this clonotype: Its target is unknown. A read error may explain this, as a much larger clone is one base away. The final CDR3 position lacks the conserved phenylalanine or tryptophan, pointing to a likely read error.

During its preparation, the TCRbeta library received unique molecular identifiers. TCRdb reanalysed the PCR reads using MiXCR and keeps one entry per CDR3 protein. The profile shows around 94,000 distinct CDR3 sequences, over 6% of them singletons. Germline CDR1 and CDR2: LNHDA and SQIVND (reference sequence). CDR3 length equals 12 residues. The ends were cut back, 3 bases at V and 9 bases at J, with 9 bases in the middle. The rearrangement uses TRBV19 and TRBJ1-5; D is unresolved. Sequenced here: PBMCs, sampled before TCRalphabeta/CD19-depleted stem cell transplant. This sequence originates from a boy younger than 10 with acute lymphoblastic leukemia, due to receive a stem cell transplant. The CDR3, as DNA: TGTGCCAGTAGTATTGCTTTTCGGCCCCAGCATCTT. Protein sequence: CASSIAFRPQHL.